This TCR beta chain stems from a study of blood T cell repertoires in COVID-19. Deletions cut 6 bases from V and 3 bases from J, with 17 bases between. Germline CDR1 SQVTM, CDR2 ANQGSEA. The CDR3 totals 14 residues. The age range of participants was roughly 18 to 90 years, with residence in fewer than 25 US areas. The table came from immunoSEQ multiplex PCR; TCRdb's copy has only in-frame clones and leaves some out. The sample shows about 330,000 clones, more than 85% of them seen only once. The sequenced sample consisted of PBMCs or T cells enriched from blood (not recorded which). The J gene is TRBJ1-2, the V gene TRBV29-1, with D perhaps TRBD1 (5 bases). This sequence originates from a woman younger than 45 who had recovered from COVID-19. CDR3 loop: CSVTPLLGDYGYTF. CDR3 nucleotide sequence: TGCAGCGTCACCCCTCTTCTAGGGGACTATGGCTACACCTTC.